The 21 T cell receptor beta chains presented below share a single source sample, sequenced in a study of CD8 T cells in ankylosing spondylitis. Using its own MiXCR run on the 5' RACE reads, TCRdb lists one record per CDR3 protein. The table shows around 150,000 distinct CDR3 sequences, with roughly 10% occurring only once. The specimen was blood, either unsorted or a sorted T cell fraction (not recorded which). Source of these receptors: a male donor with ankylosing spondylitis or in good health (not recorded which).

This clonotype was detected many times. The J gene is TRBJ2-3, the V gene TRBV5-5; 7 nucleotides align to TRBD2. The CDR3 is made up of 16 amino acids. CDR1 and CDR2 from the germline V gene are SGHKS and YYEKEE (reference sequence). The ends lost 1 base at V and 1 base at J; junction bases unmatched: 6. CDR3: CASSLTGGSRTDTQYF. The CDR3 DNA reads as TGTGCCAGCAGCTTGACAGGCGGGAGCCGCACAGATACGCAGTATTTT.

This clonotype was seen a few times. The V call is TRBV7-2, the J call TRBJ2-1; maybe TRBD1 (5 bases). CDR1 is SGHTA, CDR2 FQGNSA, per germline. V lost 1 base and J lost 0, with 13 bases in between. The CDR3 is made up of 17 amino acids. The CDR3 DNA follows: TGTGCCAGCAGCTTAGGCTTAACAGGCCCCTCCTACAATGAGCAGTTCTTC. This gives the protein CASSLGLTGPSYNEQFF.

In its sample, this clonotype was seen many times. V is TRBV11-3 and J is TRBJ2-5; D call uncertain. V lost 5 bases and J lost 1, with 8 bases in between. CDR1 and CDR2 from the germline V gene are SGHNT and YENEEA. The CDR3 has 13 residues. The CDR3 loop reads CASSNRPQETQYF. The CDR3 coding sequence is TGTGCCAGCAGCAACCGGCCCCAAGAGACCCAGTACTTC. Together with reference TRBV11-3 and TRBJ2-5, the CDR3 gives the full variable domain: EAGVVQSPRYKIIEKKQPVAFWCNPISGHNTLYWYLQNLGQGPELLIRYENEEAVDDSQLPKDRFSAERLKGVDSTLKIQPAELGDSAVYLCASSNRPQETQYFGPGTRLLVL.

Regarding this clonotype: Just one base apart from a much larger clone, this may be a read error. The chain uses TRBV7-9 and TRBJ1-1; D uncertain. The CDR3 is 14 residues long. Looked up from germline, CDR1 is SEHNR and CDR2 is FQNEAQ (reference sequence). CDR3 protein: CSSSLESVGTEAFF. Written as DNA, the CDR3 is TGTTCCAGCAGCTTAGAATCGGTGGGGACTGAAGCTTTCTTT.

This clonotype was seen many times. This chain links TRBV27 with TRBJ1-6, with 9 bases that match TRBD1. V dropped 3 bases and J dropped 6; count of bases not matched to a gene: 9. The germline V gene encodes CDR1 MNHEY and CDR2 SMNVEV (reference sequence). There are 17 residues in the CDR3. CDR3 loop: CASSFLTGTGFNSPLHF. In nucleotides, the CDR3 is TGTGCCAGCAGTTTTCTGACCGGGACAGGGTTTAATTCACCCCTCCACTTT.

This chain uses TRBV5-4 with TRBJ1-1, with 8 bases that match TRBD1. Losses at the gene ends were 4 bases for V and 0 bases for J; bases not matched to a gene: 5. Germline-derived CDR1 and CDR2 are SGHNT and YYREEE (reference sequence). The CDR3 totals 15 residues. The CDR3 loop is CASSIRQGLNTEAFF. The CDR3 nucleotides read TGTGCCAGCAGCATTCGACAGGGGTTGAACACTGAAGCTTTCTTT.

There are many counts of this clonotype. This sequence joins TRBV25-1 and TRBJ2-1, with no clear D. The length of the CDR3 is 16 residues. Germline values: CDR1 MGHDK, CDR2 SYGVNS. Trimming removed 4 bases at V and 2 bases at J, with 15 bases between. The CDR3 spells CASSGFEELPYNEQFF. The CDR3 region has the DNA TGTGCCAGCAGTGGATTCGAGGAGTTACCCTACAATGAGCAGTTCTTC.

Remarks on this clonotype: Being one base from a much bigger clone, this may be a read error. The chain carries TRBV6-1 and TRBJ2-2; D is perhaps TRBD1 (5 bases). Per germline, CDR1 MNHNS and CDR2 SASEGT. CDR3 size: 15 residues. The V gene lost 8 bases and the J gene lost 0 bases, with 13 bases spanning the gap. This CDR3 is CASRQFPSNTGELFF. Written as DNA, the CDR3 is TGTGCCAGCCGACAGTTCCCATCGAACACCGGGGAGCTGTTTTTT.

This clonotype was observed many times. The chain recombines TRBV5-1 with TRBJ1-2, with D possibly matching TRBD1 (6 bases). Germline-derived CDR1 and CDR2 are SGHRS and YFSETQ. V shed 0 bases and J shed 8 bases, with 14 bases lying between them. The length of the CDR3 is 14 residues. The CDR3 nucleotides read TGCGCCAGCAGCTTGGATGGGGGGCGAAACGGCTACACCTTC. Amino acid sequence: CASSLDGGRNGYTF.

The sample holds many counts of this clonotype. Mismatch with germline at one junction end may stem from a read error. The chain recombines TRBV7-7 with TRBJ2-1; 12 bases fit TRBD2. CDR3 size: 14 residues. CDR1 SSHAT and CDR2 FNYEAQ come from the germline V gene (reference sequence). CDR3 protein: CASSSGLAGSERFF. The CDR3 DNA reads TGTGCCAGCAGCTCCGGACTAGCGGGATCGGAGCGGTTCTTC. Using reference TRBV7-7 and TRBJ2-1 for the parts outside the CDR3, the full variable domain is GAGVSQSPRYKVTKRGQDVTLRCDPISSHATLYWYQQALGQGPEFLTYFNYEAQPDKSGLPSDRFSAERPEGSISTLTIQRTEQRDSAMYRCASSSGLAGSERFFGPGTRLTVL.

This clonotype was picked up many times. The rearrangement links TRBV20-1 to TRBJ1-1; TRBD1 matches at 8 bases. V lost 1 base, J lost 5 bases, and 6 bases stayed unmatched. CDR1 is DFQATT and CDR2 is SNEGSKA in the germline V gene (reference sequence). This CDR3 comprises 14 residues. CDR3 DNA: TGCAGTGCTAGAGGGGGCAGGGGGCGAACTGAAGCTTTCTTT. It encodes CSARGGRGRTEAFF.

This clonotype appeared many times. This chain connects TRBV6-1 to TRBJ1-6; TRBD1 matches 8 bases. Germline CDR1 MNHNS, CDR2 SASEGT. The CDR3 loop spans 13 amino acids. J was trimmed by 10 bases and V by 8 bases; bases with no gene match: 7. The DNA of the CDR3 is TGTGCCAGCTCGGACAGGGCTGGGTCACCCCTCCACTTT. It translates to CASSDRAGSPLHF.

This clonotype was recorded at least ten times. The J gene is TRBJ2-3, the V gene TRBV10-2, with 7 bases lining up with TRBD2. The V and J ends lost 4 bases and 4 bases, in that order; junction bases with no gene match: 20. Germline assignment: CDR1 WSHSY and CDR2 SAAADI. This CDR3 has 19 residues. The CDR3 sequence is CASSGASGRADVGADTQYF. The DNA of the CDR3 is TGCGCCAGCAGTGGGGCATCAGGGAGGGCCGATGTAGGCGCAGATACGCAGTATTTT.

This clonotype showed up just a few times. The chain combines TRBV20-1 with TRBJ2-7, with TRBD1 as a possible D gene (5 bases). Per germline, CDR1 DFQATT and CDR2 SNEGSKA (reference sequence). The V end lost 5 bases, the J end lost 0 bases, and 17 bases lay between the germline ends. The CDR3 sequence is 15 residues long. The CDR3 reads CSAPGPLGVSYEQYF. The CDR3 DNA follows: TGCAGTGCTCCAGGTCCTCTAGGGGTCTCCTACGAGCAGTACTTC.

Many counts were recorded for this clonotype. This chain links TRBV9 with TRBJ2-5; 7 nucleotides agree with TRBD2. This CDR3 comprises 14 residues. Germline V CDR1 and CDR2: SGDLS, YYNGEE. Trimming removed 4 bases from V and 1 base from J; junction bases left unmatched: 4. CDR3 residues: CASSLGLSQETQYF. In nucleotides, the CDR3 is TGTGCCAGCAGCCTGGGACTATCCCAAGAGACCCAGTACTTC. Full variable domain (missing parts from reference TRBV9 and TRBJ2-5): DSGVTQTPKHLITATGQRVTLRCSPRSGDLSVYWYQQSLDQGLQFLIQYYNGEERAKGNILERFSAQQFPDLHSELNLSSLELGDSALYFCASSLGLSQETQYFGPGTRLLVL.

The chain employs TRBV7-9 and TRBJ1-2; D is unresolved. Trimming took 1 base from V and 6 from J, leaving 15 bases between them. CDR3 length: 15 amino acids. CDR1 and CDR2 (germline): SEHNR, FQNEAQ (reference sequence). The CDR3 coding sequence is TGTGCCAGCAGCTTAGGGGAAGGGAGGGCGGATGGCTACACCTTC. This sequence encodes CASSLGEGRADGYTF.

This clonotype has at least ten counts. The chain employs TRBV6-6 and TRBJ2-1; no firm D call. The CDR3 extends over 13 amino acids. Trimming left V 9 bases short and J 1 base short, with 10 bases between. CDR1 MNHNY and CDR2 SVGAGI come from the germline V gene (reference sequence). The chain's CDR3 is CASGLQSYNEQFF. CDR3 DNA: TGTGCCAGTGGGCTTCAATCCTACAATGAGCAGTTCTTC.

This clonotype was seen at least ten times. This chain joins TRBV12-3 or TRBV12-4 and TRBJ1-1; D is unclear. CDR3 length equals 15 residues. V shed 0 bases and J shed 9 bases, with 17 bases lying between them. The DNA for the CDR3 is TGTGCCAGCAGTTTAGCACCGGCGAGGGAAGGTAAAGCTTTCTTT. Its translation: CASSLAPAREGKAFF.

This clonotype was seen many times. This chain connects TRBV9 to TRBJ2-1; D remains unclear. CDR3 size: 13 residues. The V end lost 0 bases, the J end lost 5 bases, and 6 bases lay between the germline ends. The germline V gene encodes CDR1 SGDLS and CDR2 YYNGEE. As DNA, the CDR3 is TGTGCCAGCAGCGTAGATTTAAACAATGAGCAGTTCTTC. This translates into CASSVDLNNEQFF.

This clonotype has only a few counts. The rearrangement joins TRBV4-2 to TRBJ2-2; D is possibly TRBD2 (5 bases). This CDR3 region has 15 residues. CDR1 LGHNA and CDR2 YNFKEQ come from the germline V gene. Trimming removed 0 bases at V and 0 bases at J, with 5 bases between. Written as DNA, the CDR3 is TGTGCCAGCAGCCAAGACGGGGCGAACACCGGGGAGCTGTTTTTT. Translation: CASSQDGANTGELFF.

The chain links TRBV7-9 to TRBJ1-2; D not certain. From germline, CDR1 is SEHNR and CDR2 FQNEAQ (reference sequence). The CDR3 is made up of 12 amino acids. The V end was cut by 8 bases, the J end by 0 bases, with 7 bases between. CDR3 loop: CASAQPNYGYTF. In DNA form, the CDR3 reads TGTGCCAGCGCACAGCCTAACTATGGCTACACCTTC.